This T cell receptor (beta chain) was obtained from a study of OX40 agonist ivuxolimab in advanced cancers. About the research overall: Patients were treated with intravenous ivuxolimab, dosed at 0.01 to 10 mg/kg and infused every 2 weeks. One patient with hepatocellular carcinoma and two with cutaneous melanoma, three in all, had partial responses.

Sequencing was performed with immunoSEQ multiplex PCR; in TCRdb, only in-frame clones are kept and a portion is missing. The repertoire holds some 100,000 clones, with less than 95% as singletons. The sample in question was CD4+ or CD8+ T cells sorted from blood, obtained in a trial of the OX40 agonist ivuxolimab. The sequence came from an adult with an advanced solid tumor such as melanoma, head and neck, liver or kidney cancer.

CDR3 nucleotides: TGTGCCAGCAGCTCCCGGGGCCCAGGAGAGCAGTTCTTC. Its translation: CASSSRGPGEQFF. The chain links TRBV7-8 to TRBJ2-1, with D perhaps matching TRBD1 or TRBD2 (5 bases each). The V and J ends lost 4 bases and 10 bases respectively, with 14 bases between them. The germline gives CDR1 SGHVS, CDR2 FQNEAQ. This CDR3 comprises 13 residues.